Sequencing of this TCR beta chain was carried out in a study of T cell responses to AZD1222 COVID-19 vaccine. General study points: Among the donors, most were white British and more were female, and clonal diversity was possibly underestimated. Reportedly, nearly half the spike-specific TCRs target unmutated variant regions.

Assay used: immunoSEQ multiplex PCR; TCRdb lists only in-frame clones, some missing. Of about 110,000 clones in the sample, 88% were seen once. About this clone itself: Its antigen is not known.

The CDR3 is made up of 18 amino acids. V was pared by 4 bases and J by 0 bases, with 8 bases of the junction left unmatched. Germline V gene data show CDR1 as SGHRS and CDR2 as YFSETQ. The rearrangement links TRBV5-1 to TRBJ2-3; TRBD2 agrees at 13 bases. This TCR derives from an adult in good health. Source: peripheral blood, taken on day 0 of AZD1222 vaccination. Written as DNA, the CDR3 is TGCGCCAGCAGCATTGGGACTAGCGGGACCTTTAGCACAGATACGCAGTATTTT. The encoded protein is CASSIGTSGTFSTDTQYF. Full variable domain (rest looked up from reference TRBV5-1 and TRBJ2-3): KAGVTQTPRYLIKTRGQQVTLSCSPISGHRSVSWYQQTPGQGLQFLFEYFSETQRNKGNFPGRFSGRQFSNSRSEMNVSTLELGDSALYLCASSIGTSGTFSTDTQYFGPGTRLTVL.